These 8 T cell receptor beta chains were all obtained from the same sample, sequenced in a study of shared T cell receptors in the human thymus. Assay used: immunoSEQ multiplex PCR; TCRdb lists only in-frame clones, some missing. Altogether hundreds of thousands of clones are present, approximately 85% being singletons, with the ten largest covering roughly 0.01%. Another study also made use of these data, one on human thymus T cells.

Material for sequencing was thymocytes. These receptors came from a girl under three years old with a congenital heart defect.

This chain uses TRBV9 with TRBJ2-1, with 10 bases matching TRBD2. The CDR3 loop spans 15 amino acids. CDR1 and CDR2 from the germline V gene are SGDLS and YYNGEE. The trim removed 3 bases at V and 7 bases at J, leaving 7 bases unmatched. CDR3 coding DNA: TGTGCCAGCAGCGGAAGCGGGGGGGGGTGGAATGAGCAGTTCTTC. Its protein is CASSGSGGGWNEQFF.

The chain has TRBV28 and TRBJ1-2, with a weak D call TRBD1 (6 bases). Trimming left V 3 bases short and J 4 bases short, with 18 bases between. The CDR3 covers 16 residues. CDR1 is MDHEN and CDR2 is SYDVKM in the germline V gene. In nucleotides, the CDR3 is TGTGCCAGCAGTTTTTTGCAGGGGCCTGAGCCCTATGGCTACACCTTC. Protein product: CASSFLQGPEPYGYTF.

The chain links TRBV28 to TRBJ1-6; TRBD1 matches 8 bases. The CDR3 is made up of 14 amino acids. The germline V gene has CDR1 MDHEN and CDR2 SYDVKM. The V segment lost 6 bases and the J segment 6 bases; nucleotides outside the gene matches: 4. The CDR3, as DNA: TGTGCCAGCAGGCCGGGACAGGTTAATTCACCCCTCCACTTT. It yields the protein CASRPGQVNSPLHF. Full variable domain (outside the CDR3, taken from reference TRBV28 and TRBJ1-6): DVKVTQSSRYLVKRTGEKVFLECVQDMDHENMFWYRQDPGLGLRLIYFSYDVKMKEKGDIPEGYSVSREKKERFSLILESASTNQTSMYLCASRPGQVNSPLHFGNGTRLTVT.

V is TRBV7-2 and J is TRBJ2-7; D uncertain. Germline V gives CDR1 SGHTA, CDR2 FQGNSA. The CDR3 has 13 amino acids. V was cut by 6 bases and J by 4 bases, with 13 bases left in between. CDR3 sequence: CASSHGALYEQYF. Here the CDR3 DNA reads TGTGCCAGCAGTCATGGAGCGTTGTACGAGCAGTACTTC.

This clone was observed a handful of times. This sequence joins TRBV29-1 and TRBJ2-7; 7 bases map to TRBD2. V lost 3 bases, J lost 2 bases, and 7 bases stayed unmatched. This CDR3 contains 14 residues. Per the germline V gene, CDR1 is SQVTM and CDR2 is ANQGSEA. Here the CDR3 reads CSVDGSGGTYEQYF. CDR3 DNA: TGCAGCGTTGATGGGTCGGGGGGAACCTACGAGCAGTACTTC.

The V and J genes are TRBV5-1 and TRBJ1-1; 7 nucleotides align to TRBD1. The CDR3 is 15 amino acids. Germline values: CDR1 SGHRS, CDR2 YFSETQ. V shed 4 bases and J 3 bases; nucleotides not matched to a gene: 9. CDR3: CASSPTPGGDTEAFF. CDR3 in DNA: TGCGCCAGCAGCCCCACACCAGGGGGAGACACTGAAGCTTTCTTT.

This clone has more than one count but fewer than ten. The chain couples TRBV7-6 to TRBJ1-3; no clear D. Between the trimmed V and J ends, which lost 3 bases and 2 bases, there was a span of 8 bases. Germline assignment: CDR1 SGHVS and CDR2 FNYEAQ. The length of the CDR3 is 14 residues. This chain's CDR3 is CASSFGEAGNTIYF. The DNA of the CDR3 is TGTGCCAGCAGCTTCGGGGAGGCTGGAAACACCATATATTTT.

V usage is TRBV6-1 and J usage is TRBJ2-5; 7 positions match TRBD1. Germline lookup yields CDR1 MNHNS and CDR2 SASEGT. This CDR3 spans 14 amino acids. Trimming took 6 bases from V and 4 from J; bases not matched to a gene: 8. The CDR3: CASRGQGEIETQYF. CDR3 sequence (DNA): TGTGCCAGCAGAGGGCAGGGGGAGATAGAGACCCAGTACTTC.